The 6 T cell receptor beta chains below were found in one sample sequenced in a study of neoadjuvant anti-PD-1 for oral cavity cancer. The time point: after neoadjuvant nivolumab, at surgical resection. Using immunoSEQ multiplex PCR, the repertoire was profiled, and TCRdb retains in-frame clones only, with some absent. This sample has tens of thousands of clones, with 38% found just once. The sequenced sample was tumor tissue, obtained after nivolumab (anti-PD-1) treatment. All receptors come from a person aged 35-80 years with oral cavity squamous cell carcinoma.

This clone was picked up many times. This chain uses TRBV7-2 with TRBJ1-1; the D gene is possibly TRBD1 (6 bases). The V and J ends lost 1 base and 3 bases respectively, with 12 bases between them. CDR1 and CDR2 from the germline V gene are SGHTA and FQGNSA. This CDR3 is 15 amino acids long. This CDR3 reads CASSLVAGVDTEAFF. For the CDR3, the DNA is TGTGCCAGCAGCTTAGTGGCAGGGGTGGACACTGAAGCTTTCTTT.

The chain carries TRBV2 and TRBJ1-2; possible D gene TRBD1, 5 bases. Trimming pared 6 bases from V and 2 bases from J, leaving 13 bases between. The CDR3 consists of 14 residues. Germline-derived CDR1 and CDR2 are SNHLY and FYNNEI. CDR3 region: CASRGGGENYGYTF. The CDR3 region has the DNA TGTGCCAGCAGGGGGGGAGGGGAAAACTATGGCTACACCTTC. The whole variable domain, remainder taken from reference TRBV2 and TRBJ1-2, is EPEVTQTPSHQVTQMGQEVILRCVPISNHLYFYWYRQILGQKVEFLVSFYNNEISEKSEIFDDQFSVERPDGSNFTLKIRSTKLEDSAMYFCASRGGGENYGYTFGSGTRLTVV.

In its sample, this clone was seen many times. This chain connects TRBV5-1 to TRBJ2-2; D remains unclear. The V end was cut by 0 bases, the J end by 0 bases, with 6 bases between. The CDR3 runs to 15 residues. The germline V gene has CDR1 SGHRS and CDR2 YFSETQ. The CDR3 sequence: CASSLGLSNTGELFF. DNA of the CDR3: TGCGCCAGCAGCTTGGGTCTTTCGAACACCGGGGAGCTGTTTTTT.

There are a few counts of this clone. The chain recombines TRBV10-2 with TRBJ2-1, with D possibly TRBD2 on 6 matching bases. V was trimmed by 7 bases and J by 6 bases, leaving 19 bases between them. From germline, CDR1 is WSHSY and CDR2 SAAADI. This CDR3 is built from 15 residues. The CDR3 DNA follows: TGCGCCAGCATCCGGGACTCCAGGCCCGCCAATGAGCAGTTCTTC. Amino acid sequence: CASIRDSRPANEQFF.

This chain links TRBV6-6 with TRBJ1-2, with D perhaps matching TRBD1 (6 bases). CDR3 length: 13 amino acids. V lost 6 bases and J 3 bases, leaving 11 bases between the germline ends. The V gene's germline CDR1 is MNHNY and CDR2 SVGAGI (reference sequence). The CDR3 nucleotides read TGTGCCAGCAGCGTAGGGGGATACTATGGCTACACCTTC. It codes for CASSVGGYYGYTF.

The chain couples TRBV28 to TRBJ1-5, with D uncertain. The germline gives CDR1 MDHEN, CDR2 SYDVKM. CDR3 length: 17 amino acids. V lost 3 bases and J lost 0, with 15 bases in between. The CDR3 nucleotides are TGTGCCAGCAGTTTGATTGGGCAGAGCTATAGCAATCAGCCCCAGCATTTT. Protein product: CASSLIGQSYSNQPQHF.